The rows below give T cell receptor beta chains drawn from one sample of a study of regulatory T cells in long-lasting Graves disease. TCRdb reanalysed the multiplex PCR reads using MiXCR and keeps one entry per CDR3 protein. The data contain about 540,000 distinct CDR3 sequences, approximately 12% of them singletons. These data were also reused for a study on T cells in Graves' hyperthyroidism and ophthalmopathy.

Sequenced material: peripheral blood mononuclear cells (PBMCs), taken at new diagnosis, from a patient treated with antithyroid drugs. The receptors derive from a man aged 30 to 45 with Graves disease. CDR3s include the opening cysteine and the closing phenylalanine or tryptophan. D genes are given only for firm matches. Clone sizes are given selectively: once, few, many, or a class where the clone is expanded.

CDR3aa,CDR3nt,d_gene,abundance,j_gene,len,v_gene
CASRYEESYEQYF,TGTGCCAGCAGATATGAGGAGAGTTACGAGCAGTACTTC,NA,NA,TRBJ2-7,13,TRBV27
CASTDRVGVTEAFF,TGTGCCAGCACAGACAGGGTGGGGGTTACTGAAGCTTTCTTT,TRBD1,many,TRBJ1-1,14,TRBV6-1
CASLRGQASEAFF,TGTGCCAGCTTACGGGGACAGGCGTCTGAAGCTTTCTTT,TRBD1,many,TRBJ1-1,13,TRBV2
CASSLDAEQFF,TGTGCCAGCAGCTTAGACGCTGAGCAGTTCTTC,NA,many,TRBJ2-1,11,TRBV7-9
CASSFTSGRATETQYF,TGCGCCAGCAGCTTCACTAGCGGGAGGGCCACCGAGACCCAGTACTTC,TRBD2,NA,TRBJ2-5,16,TRBV5-1
CASSQTKDEQYF,TGTGCCAGCAGCCAAACAAAAGACGAGCAGTACTTC,NA,NA,TRBJ2-7,12,TRBV12-3/TRBV12-4
CATSDLRQGWTGELFF,TGTGCCACCAGTGATTTGAGGCAGGGGTGGACCGGGGAGCTGTTTTTT,NA,few,TRBJ2-2,16,TRBV24-1
CASSRPGPPTDTQYF,TGCGCCAGCAGCAGACCGGGACCCCCCACAGATACGCAGTATTTT,NA,many,TRBJ2-3,15,TRBV5-1
CASSGLAGNEQYF,TGTGCCAGCAGCGGACTAGCGGGCAATGAGCAGTACTTC,TRBD2,NA,TRBJ2-7,13,TRBV2
CASSSQGYNTIYF,TGTGCCAGCAGCTCGCAGGGATACAACACCATATATTTT,NA,few,TRBJ1-3,13,TRBV7-2
CSVGAGGSGYTF,TGCAGCGTTGGCGCGGGGGGAAGTGGCTACACCTTC,NA,many,TRBJ1-2,12,TRBV29-1
CASSDSGSTDTQYF,TGTGCCAGCAGTGATAGCGGGAGCACAGATACGCAGTATTTT,TRBD2,many,TRBJ2-3,14,TRBV12-3/TRBV12-4
CASSRSLNEKLFF,TGTGCCAGCAGCCGCAGCCTTAATGAAAAACTGTTTTTT,NA,NA,TRBJ1-4,13,TRBV11-2
CASSLAPGGLLSYEQYF,TGTGCCAGCAGCTTAGCCCCGGGAGGACTCCTATCCTACGAGCAGTACTTC,TRBD2,many,TRBJ2-7,17,TRBV7-2
CSARGGPSAQFF,TGCAGTGCTAGAGGAGGACCTAGCGCGCAGTTCTTC,NA,many,TRBJ2-1,12,TRBV20-1
CASSPLTGSSYEQYF,TGTGCCAGCAGTCCGCTGACAGGGAGCTCCTACGAGCAGTACTTC,TRBD1,many,TRBJ2-7,15,TRBV27
CASSPDRDSYNEQFF,TGTGCCAGCAGCCCTGACAGGGACTCCTACAATGAGCAGTTCTTC,TRBD1,many,TRBJ2-1,15,TRBV6-1
CASSAGESLDNEQFF,TGCGCCAGCAGTGCTGGGGAATCCCTGGACAATGAGCAGTTCTTC,NA,NA,TRBJ2-1,15,TRBV10-1
CASSVSVALSDEQFF,TGTGCCAGCAGTGTAAGCGTTGCCCTCTCAGATGAGCAGTTCTTC,NA,NA,TRBJ2-1,15,TRBV25-1
CASSLEGEAKEQYF,TGTGCCAGCAGCTTAGAAGGCGAGGCAAAAGAGCAGTACTTC,NA,NA,TRBJ2-7,14,TRBV7-9
CASSLLGWKPQHF,TGTGCCAGCAGTTTATTAGGATGGAAGCCCCAGCATTTT,NA,NA,TRBJ1-5,13,TRBV12-3/TRBV12-4
CASSLVRDETQYF,TGTGCCAGCAGCTTAGTTCGGGATGAGACCCAGTACTTC,NA,many,TRBJ2-5,13,TRBV7-2
CASSQLLGRTGELFF,TGTGCCAGCAGCCAACTCCTCGGAAGGACCGGGGAGCTGTTTTTT,NA,few,TRBJ2-2,15,TRBV14
CSVTRTDNTEAFF,TGCAGCGTTACCCGGACGGATAACACTGAAGCTTTCTTT,NA,many,TRBJ1-1,13,TRBV29-1
CASSGLGGELFF,TGTGCCAGCAGCGGCTTGGGCGGGGAGCTGTTTTTT,NA,few,TRBJ2-2,12,TRBV9
CASSNLKTSGSGNEQFF,TGCGCCAGCAGCAACCTAAAAACTAGCGGGAGTGGTAATGAGCAGTTCTTC,TRBD2,NA,TRBJ2-1,17,TRBV5-1
CATSDTSFIGEQFF,TGTGCCACCAGTGATACTAGTTTTATCGGTGAGCAGTTCTTC,NA,many,TRBJ2-1,14,TRBV24-1
CSAPPGTSTDTQYF,TGCAGTGCTCCCCCGGGAACTAGCACAGATACGCAGTATTTT,NA,many,TRBJ2-3,14,TRBV20-1
CASSSTGIDEKLFF,TGTGCCAGCAGTTCGACAGGGATCGACGAAAAACTGTTTTTT,TRBD1,many,TRBJ1-4,14,TRBV27